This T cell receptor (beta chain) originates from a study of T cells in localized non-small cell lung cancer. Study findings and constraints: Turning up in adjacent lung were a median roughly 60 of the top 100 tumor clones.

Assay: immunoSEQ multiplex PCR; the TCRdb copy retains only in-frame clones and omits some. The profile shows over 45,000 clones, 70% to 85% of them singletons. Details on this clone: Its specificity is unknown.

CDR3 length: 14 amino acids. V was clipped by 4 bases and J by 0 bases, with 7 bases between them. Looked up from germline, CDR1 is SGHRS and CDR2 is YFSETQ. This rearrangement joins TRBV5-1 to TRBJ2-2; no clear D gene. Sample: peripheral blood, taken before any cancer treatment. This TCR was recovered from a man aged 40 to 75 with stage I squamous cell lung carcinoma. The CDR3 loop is CASSPTSNTGELFF. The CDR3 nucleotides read TGCGCCAGCAGCCCGACTTCGAACACCGGGGAGCTGTTTTTT.